This paragraph reports one T cell receptor (beta chain). Its antigen remains undetermined. No base quality information exists; no much larger clone differs at one position. Receptor amplification or capture employed the immunoSEQ multiplex PCR assay. TCRdb mirrors the immuneACCESS table, restricted to in-frame sequences. Some clones are absent from its copies; in checked studies, under half trace to an unresolved V gene, and the reason for the others is unknown. In all, the sample holds 200,000 or so clones, and about 89% of those were seen once. The top ten clones comprise approximately 1.8% of the sample. The sample is drawn from a study of control samples from healthy donors and cancer patients (dated by TCRdb to about 2020). CDR1 and CDR2, looked up from the germline V gene (reference sequence), are MNHEY and SMNVEV. There are 14 amino acids in the CDR3, from cysteine to phenylalanine inclusive. The read is trimmed to its CDR3 DNA, 42 bases read in frame from base 1. V gives up 7 bases and J gives up 0 bases, and the segment between their germline ends measures 12 bases.

The rearranged chain carries TRBV27 and TRBJ1-2, with TRBD1 perhaps the D gene, on 5 matching bases. This clonotype was sampled from a man aged 25 to 40 in good health. Sequencing was carried out using blood. The sequence in DNA is TGTGCCAGCAACCCTTGGGGGGCTAACTATGGCTACACCTTC. This codes for CASNPWGANYGYTF.